The clone carrying this T cell receptor (beta chain) was recorded a few times. The data derive from a study of technical replicates of blood from several donors. The length of the CDR3 is 11 residues. Per the germline V gene, CDR1 is DFQATT and CDR2 is SNEGSKA (reference sequence). Here immunoSEQ multiplex PCR was the method, and the copy in TCRdb shows in-frame clones only, minus some. This table has around 77,000 clones, roughly 92% appearing once. This TCR was sampled from a human donor in good health. The sample comprised T cells isolated from PBMCs. J is TRBJ1-2 and V is TRBV20-1, with D unclear. The CDR3 region has the DNA TGCACCTATACGGCGGGCTATGGCTACACCTTC. Amino acid sequence: CTYTAGYGYTF.